These 26 T cell receptor beta chains share one sample of origin, sequenced in a study of cytomegalovirus exposure and HLA in healthy donors. In the PCR, 60 Vbeta and 13 Jbeta primers were used. Clones were read by immunoSEQ multiplex PCR, and TCRdb kept only the in-frame ones, dropping some. The table lists over 120,000 clones, just under 85% of them singletons, with approximately 1.5% in the top ten. Input material: PBMCs. The receptor source for this set is a young man in good health and CMV-seropositive.

V and J are TRBV27 and TRBJ1-3, with unresolved D. The V end lost 2 bases, the J end lost 0 bases, and 5 bases lay between the germline ends. From germline, CDR1 is MNHEY and CDR2 SMNVEV (reference sequence). The CDR3 covers 14 residues. DNA for the CDR3: TGTGCCAGCAGTTTAGGAGTCTCTGGAAACACCATATATTTT. Its protein is CASSLGVSGNTIYF.

The chain recombines TRBV28 with TRBJ2-7; D is unresolved. The germline CDR1 and CDR2 sequences are MDHEN and SYDVKM. V was clipped by 2 bases and J by 7 bases, with 6 bases between them. The CDR3 covers 11 residues. CDR3 amino acids: CASSLELEQYF. CDR3 sequence (DNA): TGTGCCAGCAGTTTAGAGTTGGAGCAGTACTTC.

The chain employs TRBV29-1 and TRBJ2-5; tentative D call: TRBD2 (5 bases). Trimming shortened V by 6 bases and J by 1 base, and 12 bases separated the two germline ends. This CDR3 has 13 amino acids. In germline, CDR1 is SQVTM, CDR2 ANQGSEA. The CDR3 region has the DNA TGCAGCGTAGTACGAGGACTCCAAGAGACCCAGTACTTC. Protein sequence: CSVVRGLQETQYF.

In DNA, the CDR3 is TGTGCCAGCAGCCTGGGACAGCCCGATCAGCCCCAGCATTTT. Translated, it gives CASSLGQPDQPQHF. The chain is built from TRBV7-9 and TRBJ1-5; the match to TRBD1 covers 7 bases. Germline values: CDR1 SEHNR, CDR2 FQNEAQ (reference sequence). CDR3 length: 14 amino acids. The trim removed 5 bases at V and 5 bases at J, leaving 6 bases unmatched.

The chain has TRBV11-2 and TRBJ1-4; maybe TRBD1 (5 bases). Germline V lookup: CDR1 SGHAT, CDR2 FQNNGV. The CDR3 is made up of 14 amino acids. V gave up 1 base and J gave up 6 bases, with 9 bases separating them. The CDR3 sequence: CASSLGTGYEKLFF. As DNA, the CDR3 is TGTGCCAGCAGCTTAGGTACAGGTTATGAAAAACTGTTTTTT. The full variable domain, its missing parts supplied by reference TRBV11-2 and TRBJ1-4, is EAGVAQSPRYKIIEKRQSVAFWCNPISGHATLYWYQQILGQGPKLLIQFQNNGVVDDSQLPKDRFSAERLKGVDSTLKIQPAKLEDSAVYLCASSLGTGYEKLFFGSGTQLSVL.

The chain combines TRBV28 with TRBJ2-7; 11 nucleotides agree with TRBD2. The V and J ends lost 5 bases and 8 bases, in that order; junction bases with no gene match: 11. This CDR3 region has 15 residues. Germline V gene sequence: CDR1 MDHEN, CDR2 SYDVKM. The CDR3 bases are TGTGCCAGCAGTCTAAGCACTAGCGGGAGTGGCCAGCAGTACTTC. Its protein product is CASSLSTSGSGQQYF.

The chain joins TRBV28 to TRBJ1-5; D is uncertain. The CDR3 loop spans 12 amino acids. The germline V and J ends were trimmed by 8 bases and 3 bases, with 8 bases remaining between them. CDR1 and CDR2 from the germline V gene are MDHEN and SYDVKM. The CDR3 region has the DNA TGTGCCAGCGCATGGCTCAATCAGCCCCAGCATTTT. Translation: CASAWLNQPQHF.

This clone is a singleton in its sample. V usage is TRBV10-3 and J usage is TRBJ2-1; 9 nucleotides line up with TRBD2. Germline V gene sequence: CDR1 ENHRY, CDR2 SYGVKD. V shed 0 bases and J 0 bases; nucleotides not matched to a gene: 0. The CDR3 spans 16 residues. The CDR3 bases are TGTGCCATCAGTGAGTCTAGCGGGAGCTCCTACAATGAGCAGTTCTTC. This translates into CAISESSGSSYNEQFF.

The chain carries TRBV6-5 and TRBJ2-7; tentatively, D is TRBD2 (5 bases). The V end lost 10 bases, the J end lost 0 bases, and 10 bases lay between the germline ends. Germline V gene lookup returns CDR1 MNHEY and CDR2 SVGAGI. The CDR3 is made up of 12 amino acids. In nucleotides, the CDR3 is TGTGCCACGGGTCGGGACTCCTACGAGCAGTACTTC. This codes for CATGRDSYEQYF.

The chain links TRBV6-5 to TRBJ1-2, with D possibly TRBD1 on 6 matching bases. CDR1 is MNHEY, CDR2 SVGAGI, per germline. CDR3 length: 14 residues. With 6 bases removed from V and 6 bases from J, the gap between germline ends came to 17 bases. Here the CDR3 DNA reads TGTGCCAGCAGCCCGCCGAGCGGGGGCGATGGCTACACCTTC. This gives the protein CASSPPSGGDGYTF.

CDR3 nucleotide sequence: TGTGCCAGCAGCTTCCCCCCGGGTGAGGAGCAGTACTTC. It specifies CASSFPPGEEQYF. The chain recombines TRBV7-2 with TRBJ2-7; D remains unclear. This CDR3 has 13 amino acids. The germline CDR1 and CDR2 sequences are SGHTA and FQGNSA. V was pared by 3 bases and J by 7 bases, with 13 bases between.

This sequence joins TRBV19 and TRBJ1-3; D is unresolved. Germline CDR1 and CDR2: LNHDA and SQIVND (reference sequence). V lost 4 bases and J 0 bases, leaving 16 bases between the germline ends. There are 17 residues in the CDR3. The CDR3 nucleotides are TGTGCCAGTAGTACCCGAGGCTTAGGAACCTCTGGAAACACCATATATTTT. Its translation is CASSTRGLGTSGNTIYF.

The CDR3 nucleotides read TGTGCCAGCAGTTCCGTTGGGACAGGGGCTTATCAGCCCCAGCATTTT. As protein: CASSSVGTGAYQPQHF. This sequence joins TRBV6-5 and TRBJ1-5; the match to TRBD1 covers 10 bases. This CDR3 comprises 16 residues. The V gene end was trimmed by 4 bases and the J gene end by 5 bases; junction bases not matched to a gene: 8. CDR1 MNHEY and CDR2 SVGAGI come from the germline V gene.

The chain uses TRBV27 and TRBJ1-1; D is undetermined. Germline-derived CDR1 and CDR2 are MNHEY and SMNVEV (reference sequence). The CDR3 contains 15 residues. V was shortened by 0 bases and J by 3 bases, with 11 bases between the two germline ends. CDR3 DNA sequence: TGTGCCAGCAGTTTATCGACGGGAACCCACACTGAAGCTTTCTTT. Translation: CASSLSTGTHTEAFF.

J is TRBJ2-5 and V is TRBV7-6, with D hard to call. Germline CDR1 reads SGHVS; CDR2 reads FNYEAQ. The CDR3 spans 15 residues. V shed 4 bases and J shed 9 bases, with 21 bases lying between them. The CDR3 protein is CASSSEVRHHPPQYF. The DNA of the CDR3 is TGTGCCAGCAGCTCAGAGGTCCGGCACCACCCCCCCCAGTACTTC.

The V call is TRBV5-1, the J call TRBJ2-5; no definite D call. V dropped 0 bases and J dropped 3 bases, with 12 bases sitting between them. From germline, CDR1 is SGHRS and CDR2 YFSETQ. CDR3 size: 15 residues. CDR3 residues: CASSLAGLMEETQYF. DNA for the CDR3: TGCGCCAGCAGCTTGGCAGGCCTGATGGAAGAGACCCAGTACTTC.

This sequence joins TRBV10-1 and TRBJ2-1; D is perhaps TRBD2 (5 bases). The germline V gene has CDR1 WNHNN and CDR2 SYGVQD (reference sequence). The CDR3 spans 15 residues. The V end was cut by 7 bases, the J end by 2 bases, with 15 bases between. The CDR3 bases are TGCGCCAGCATGGCGGAGCGGCTTACCTACAATGAGCAGTTCTTC. Translated, it gives CASMAERLTYNEQFF.

V usage is TRBV5-4 and J usage is TRBJ2-3, with 7 bases lining up with TRBD1. CDR3 size: 16 residues. Germline V gives CDR1 SGHNT, CDR2 YYREEE (reference sequence). V lost 2 bases and J lost 2; bases outside the gene matches: 8. The CDR3 nucleotides read TGTGCCAGCAGCTTCGGTAGGGACAGAGTCACAGATACGCAGTATTTT. Translating it yields CASSFGRDRVTDTQYF. Supplemented by reference TRBV5-4 and TRBJ2-3, the full variable domain reads ETGVTQSPTHLIKTRGQQVTLRCSSQSGHNTVSWYQQALGQGPQFIFQYYREEENGRGNFPPRFSGLQFPNYSSELNVNALELDDSALYLCASSFGRDRVTDTQYFGPGTRLTVL.

The table lists this clone with a few counts. The chain is built from TRBV5-1 and TRBJ1-1; the D gene is possibly TRBD1 (5 bases). The germline V gene encodes CDR1 SGHRS and CDR2 YFSETQ. V lost 4 bases to trimming and J lost 1 base, with 8 bases between them. CDR3 length: 13 residues. In DNA, the CDR3 is TGCGCCAGCAGCGCCAGGGAGAACACTGAAGCTTTCTTT. This encodes CASSARENTEAFF.

The rearrangement links TRBV6-1 to TRBJ1-4, with D unclear. CDR1 and CDR2 (germline): MNHNS, SASEGT. This CDR3 contains 14 residues. Trimming took 7 bases from V and 6 from J, leaving 15 bases between them. This chain's CDR3 is CASKILGRDEKLFF. The CDR3 nucleotides read TGTGCCAGCAAGATTTTAGGGAGGGATGAAAAACTGTTTTTT.

This chain links TRBV25-1 with TRBJ1-2; D perhaps matches TRBD1 (5 bases). CDR1 and CDR2 from the germline V gene are MGHDK and SYGVNS. CDR3 length: 15 amino acids. The V end was cut by 2 bases, the J end by 5 bases, with 15 bases between. The CDR3 loop is CASSESGAGEYGYTF. CDR3 in DNA: TGTGCCAGCAGTGAAAGCGGGGCAGGTGAATATGGCTACACCTTC.

This clone has a handful of counts. The DNA of the CDR3 is TGCGCCAGCAGCCAAGATTGGGGGGTCTCACCCCTCCACTTT. Amino acid sequence: CASSQDWGVSPLHF. J is TRBJ1-6 and V is TRBV4-1; perhaps TRBD1 as D (5 bases). Germline V gene data show CDR1 as MGHRA and CDR2 as YSYEKL. CDR3 size: 14 residues. The V gene lost 0 bases and the J gene lost 10 bases, with 10 bases spanning the gap.

CDR3 protein: CASSKTTDGSYGYTF. In nucleotides, the CDR3 is TGTGCCAGCAGCAAAACAACAGACGGTTCCTATGGCTACACCTTC. This chain uses TRBV21-1 with TRBJ1-2; the table's D call of TRBD1 was not tested on the DNA. TRBV21-1 is described as a pseudogene. The CDR3 loop spans 15 amino acids.

The V gene is TRBV7-2, the J gene TRBJ1-3; the D is unclear. The V end was cut by 3 bases, the J end by 3 bases, with 18 bases between. The CDR3 length is 17 residues. The V gene's germline CDR1 is SGHTA and CDR2 FQGNSA. The CDR3 region is CASSFLPPAESGNTIYF. The CDR3 DNA follows: TGTGCCAGCAGCTTCCTACCCCCCGCCGAAAGTGGAAACACCATATATTTT. The variable domain in full, with the rest retrieved from reference TRBV7-2 and TRBJ1-3, is GAGVSQSPSNKVTEKGKDVELRCDPISGHTALYWYRQSLGQGLEFLIYFQGNSAPDKSGLPSDRFSAERTGGSVSTLTIQRTQQEDSAVYLCASSFLPPAESGNTIYFGEGSWLTVV.

The chain joins TRBV6-5 to TRBJ2-1; TRBD2 agrees at 8 bases. V trimming: 5 bases; J trimming: 15 bases; junction bases outside the gene matches: 9. Germline V CDR1 and CDR2: MNHEY, SVGAGI. The CDR3 is 12 amino acids. CDR3 nucleotides: TGTGCCAGCAGTGACCCCGGGACTAGGACGTTCTTC. It yields the protein CASSDPGTRTFF.

V and J are TRBV28 and TRBJ2-7; the match to TRBD2 covers 9 bases. J was trimmed by 3 bases and V by 4 bases; bases with no gene match: 10. Germline CDR1 MDHEN, CDR2 SYDVKM. The CDR3 contains 16 residues. This chain's CDR3 is CASSSPGLREGYEQYF. In DNA form, the CDR3 reads TGTGCCAGCAGTTCCCCCGGATTGCGGGAGGGCTACGAGCAGTACTTC.